The 11 T cell receptor beta chains below were found in one sample sequenced in a study of identical twins. TCRdb re-called the 5' RACE reads through MiXCR, storing one row per CDR3 protein. The sample records 200,000 to 250,000 distinct CDR3 sequences, over 9.5% being singletons. Sequencing was carried out using memory T cells sorted from blood. These receptors were collected from a man between 50 and 59 years old in good health.

This clonotype was detected ten times or more. The chain recombines TRBV7-2 with TRBJ2-7; TRBD2 agrees at 11 bases. Germline V CDR1 and CDR2: SGHTA, FQGNSA. The CDR3 loop spans 17 amino acids. Unmatched junction bases numbered 7, after V lost 3 bases and J lost 0 bases. The CDR3 loop is CASSFALAGGSSYEQYF. In DNA form, the CDR3 reads TGTGCCAGCAGCTTCGCCCTAGCGGGGGGCAGCTCCTACGAGCAGTACTTC.

This clonotype showed up just a few times. The chain recombines TRBV6-2 or TRBV6-3 with TRBJ1-2; TRBD1 is a possible D gene (6 bases). CDR1 and CDR2 (germline): MNHEY, SVGEGT. This CDR3 region has 13 residues. Between the trimmed V and J ends, which lost 5 bases and 3 bases, there was a span of 10 bases. This chain's CDR3 is CASSNGQYYGYTF. For the CDR3, the DNA is TGTGCCAGCAGTAACGGACAGTACTATGGCTACACCTTC.

This clonotype was seen a handful of times. CDR3 amino acids: CSVAGTGQNGYTF. CDR3 nucleotide sequence: TGCAGCGTCGCCGGGACAGGGCAAAATGGCTACACCTTC. The chain employs TRBV29-1 and TRBJ1-2; 9 positions agree with TRBD1. Germline V gene lookup returns CDR1 SQVTM and CDR2 ANQGSEA. CDR3 length equals 13 residues. The V segment lost 6 bases and the J segment 6 bases; nucleotides outside the gene matches: 8.

This rearrangement joins TRBV10-1 to TRBJ2-1; TRBD1 might be the D (5 bases). Germline V gene data show CDR1 as WNHNN and CDR2 as SYGVQD (reference sequence). This CDR3 spans 15 amino acids. V was shortened by 6 bases and J by 7 bases, with 19 bases between the two germline ends. This CDR3 reads CASSTSTAAWNEQFF. The CDR3 region has the DNA TGCGCCAGCAGCACTTCGACAGCCGCATGGAATGAGCAGTTCTTC.

The genes are TRBV27 and TRBJ1-6, with a possible D match to TRBD1 (5 bases). The ends were cut back, 2 bases at V and 14 bases at J, with 16 bases in the middle. The length of the CDR3 is 14 residues. Germline CDR1 and CDR2: MNHEY and SMNVEV (reference sequence). CDR3 sequence: CASSLKGKDRALHF. The DNA of the CDR3 is TGTGCCAGCAGTTTAAAGGGGAAAGATCGAGCCCTCCACTTT.

This clonotype was seen a handful of times. This chain links TRBV5-1 with TRBJ2-7, with 9 bases aligning to TRBD1. The V gene end was trimmed by 3 bases and the J gene end by 3 bases; junction bases not matched to a gene: 1. The CDR3 runs 13 residues. In germline, CDR1 is SGHRS, CDR2 YFSETQ. CDR3 in amino acids: CASSWTGVYEQYF. For the CDR3, the DNA is TGCGCCAGCAGCTGGACAGGGGTCTACGAGCAGTACTTC.

The rearrangement uses TRBV3-1 and TRBJ2-4; tentative D call: TRBD2 (5 bases). The germline V and J ends were trimmed by 4 bases and 3 bases, with 16 bases remaining between them. Germline V gives CDR1 LGHDT, CDR2 YNNKEL (reference sequence). The CDR3 is 16 residues long. CDR3 residues: CASSPWPSRNKNIQYF. DNA for the CDR3: TGTGCCAGCAGCCCTTGGCCTAGCAGAAACAAAAACATTCAGTACTTC.

This clonotype has ten or more counts. The rearrangement joins TRBV5-1 to TRBJ2-2, with D possibly matching TRBD2 (7 bases). Trimming took off 4 bases at V and 4 bases at J, with 17 bases between the two ends. The CDR3 totals 16 residues. CDR1 is SGHRS, CDR2 YFSETQ, per germline. CDR3 loop: CASSHGGAKATGELFF. In nucleotides, the CDR3 is TGCGCCAGCAGCCATGGGGGGGCGAAGGCCACCGGGGAGCTGTTTTTT.

In this sample, this clonotype turned up many times. CDR3: CASSQVGAKNIQYF. In DNA, the CDR3 is TGTGCCAGCAGCCAAGTGGGCGCCAAAAACATTCAGTACTTC. The rearrangement joins TRBV3-1 to TRBJ2-4; no reliable D call. The CDR3 loop spans 14 amino acids. V was clipped by 1 base and J by 1 base, with 5 bases between them. Germline values: CDR1 LGHDT, CDR2 YNNKEL (reference sequence).

This clonotype was seen only a few times. The rearrangement uses TRBV5-1 and TRBJ2-1; 10 bases agree with TRBD2. V was pared by 6 bases and J by 7 bases, with 10 bases of the junction left unmatched. This CDR3 has 15 residues. CDR1 SGHRS and CDR2 YFSETQ come from the germline V gene. The CDR3 loop reads CASTTSGAPQNEQFF. The CDR3 DNA follows: TGCGCCAGCACAACTAGCGGGGCCCCTCAAAATGAGCAGTTCTTC.

The rearrangement joins TRBV27 to TRBJ2-6, with D perhaps TRBD1 (5 bases). This CDR3 is built from 16 residues. The germline V gene encodes CDR1 MNHEY and CDR2 SMNVEV (reference sequence). Trimming shortened V by 3 bases and J by 0 bases, and 9 bases separated the two germline ends. The DNA for the CDR3 is TGTGCCAGCAGTTTCATAGGACACTCTGGGGCCAACGTCCTGACTTTC. Translating it yields CASSFIGHSGANVLTF. The full variable domain, completed using reference TRBV27 and TRBJ2-6, is EAQVTQNPRYLITVTGKKLTVTCSQNMNHEYMSWYRQDPGLGLRQIYYSMNVEVTDKGDVPEGYKVSRKEKRNFPLILESPSPNQTSLYFCASSFIGHSGANVLTFGAGSRLTVL.